The entry below describes one T cell receptor beta chain. What antigen it recognizes has not been identified. No qualities accompany the bases; no much larger clone lies one base away. This sample is drawn from a study of T-cell reconstitution after alpha-beta-depleted transplantation in children listed by TCRdb under 2016. Turning to the overall study: The study quantitatively tracked T-cell immune reconstitution after TCRalphabeta/CD19-depleted allogeneic hematopoietic cell transplantation in children using TCR repertoire profiling.

Receptors were amplified or captured by PCR. Sequencing took place on an Illumina HiSeq 2500. TCR libraries were prepared with molecular barcoding, using unique molecular identifiers to normalize TCRbeta repertoire quantification. Using fastp at Q25 and MiXCR, TCRdb reprocessed the public reads and kept productive beta chains. Each entry merges the rows of one CDR3 protein and shows their most common DNA and genes. The sample table contains about half a million distinct CDR3 sequences; only one count was recorded for under 15% of them. The ten largest clones capture over 5.5% of the sample. The junction shows trimming of 6 bases on V and 0 bases on J, plus 11 bases between the germline ends. From the cysteine through the phenylalanine, the CDR3 covers 15 amino acids. The entry retains the CDR3 DNA only, 45 bases that are in frame from base 1. CDR1 SGHAT and CDR2 FQDESV were looked up in the germline V gene (reference sequence).

Here the chain combines TRBV11-1 and TRBJ2-2, with no D gene named confidently. The origin of this receptor is a human donor who donated a stem cell graft to a child with combined immunodeficiency. This sample comprised PBMCs from the stem cell graft donor, obtained from the stem cell graft. The sequence in DNA is TGTGCCAGCAGTGCGACGGCCGCGAACACCGGGGAGCTGTTTTTT. It translates as CASSATAANTGELFF.